The present T cell receptor beta chain was sequenced within a study of CD8+CD57+ T cells in acquired aplastic anemia. Background on the study: When averaged, DNA from sorted CD4+ and CD8+ cells came to approximately 3.2 ug. The average read count for CD4+ cells in healthy donors was around 10 million.

The V and J ends lost 4 bases and 4 bases respectively, with 14 bases between them. The CDR3 loop spans 14 amino acids. CDR1 and CDR2 (germline): SGHVS, FQNEAQ. Genomic DNA was employed as the template in profiling TCR beta VDJ and CDR3. In TCRdb, the reads were re-called with MiXCR into one record per CDR3 protein. The profile shows just over 400,000 distinct CDR3 sequences, 55% to 75% of them singletons. Remarks on this clonotype: Its target is unknown.

Study observations and caveats: Patients and controls shared 25 to 30 CD8+ CDR3 sequences, which appeared highly expressed in patients and within their immunodominant clones. Researchers reported that CD8+ Simpson's diversity was not significantly different in patients versus controls.

The TCR originated in a human donor in good health, serving as a control. V is TRBV7-8 and J is TRBJ2-7; D is perhaps TRBD1 or TRBD2 (5 bases each). The material sequenced was sorted CD4+, CD8+, or CD8+CD57+ T cells (not recorded which) from PBMCs. The DNA of the CDR3 is TGTGCCAGCAGCTCGCTCCGGGACGCATACGAGCAGTACTTC. This codes for CASSSLRDAYEQYF.